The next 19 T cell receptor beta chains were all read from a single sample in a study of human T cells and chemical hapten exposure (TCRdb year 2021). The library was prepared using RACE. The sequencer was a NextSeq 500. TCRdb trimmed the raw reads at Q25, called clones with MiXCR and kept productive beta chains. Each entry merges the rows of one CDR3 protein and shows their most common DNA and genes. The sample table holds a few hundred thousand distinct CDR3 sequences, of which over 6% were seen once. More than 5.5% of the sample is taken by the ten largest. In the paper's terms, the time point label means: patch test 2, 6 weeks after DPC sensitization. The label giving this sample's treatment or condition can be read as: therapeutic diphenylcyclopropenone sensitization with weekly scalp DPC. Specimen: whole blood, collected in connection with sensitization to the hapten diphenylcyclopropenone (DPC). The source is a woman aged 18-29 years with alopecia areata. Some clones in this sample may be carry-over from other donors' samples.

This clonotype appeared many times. The CDR3 reads CATSDLTGETDTQYF. As DNA, the CDR3 is TGTGCCACCAGTGATTTGACAGGGGAAACAGATACGCAGTATTTT. This chain uses TRBV24-1 with TRBJ2-3, with 7 bases fitting TRBD1. CDR1 and CDR2 (germline): KGHDR, SFDVKD. With V trimmed by 0 bases and J by 3 bases, 2 bases remained unmatched. There are 15 residues in the CDR3.

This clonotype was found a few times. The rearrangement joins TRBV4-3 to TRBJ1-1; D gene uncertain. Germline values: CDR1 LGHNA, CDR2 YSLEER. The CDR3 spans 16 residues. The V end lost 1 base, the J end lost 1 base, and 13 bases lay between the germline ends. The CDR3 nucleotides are TGCGCCAGCAGCCAAGTTGCAGGACTGCCGAACACTGAAGCTTTCTTT. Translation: CASSQVAGLPNTEAFF.

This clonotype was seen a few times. CDR3 sequence: CASSRTSYRGGKGRADTQYF. The CDR3 nucleotides are TGTGCCAGCAGCCGGACTAGTTATCGAGGTGGAAAGGGTCGGGCGGATACGCAGTATTTT. The chain has TRBV7-9 and TRBJ2-3; 7 bases fit TRBD2. This CDR3 has 20 amino acids. The ends lost 5 bases at V and 6 bases at J; junction bases unmatched: 26. The V gene's germline CDR1 is SEHNR and CDR2 FQNEAQ (reference sequence).

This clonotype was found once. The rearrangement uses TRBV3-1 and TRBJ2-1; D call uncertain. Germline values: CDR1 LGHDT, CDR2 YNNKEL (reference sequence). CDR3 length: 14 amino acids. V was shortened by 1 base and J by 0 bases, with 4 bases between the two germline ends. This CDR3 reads CASSQVGSYNEQFF. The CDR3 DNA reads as TGTGCCAGCAGCCAAGTAGGCTCCTACAATGAGCAGTTCTTC.

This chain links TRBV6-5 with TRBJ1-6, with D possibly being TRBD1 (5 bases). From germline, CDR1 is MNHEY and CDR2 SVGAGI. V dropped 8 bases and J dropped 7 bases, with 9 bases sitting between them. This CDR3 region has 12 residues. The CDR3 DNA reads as TGTGCCAGCGCCCCAGGGAATTCACCCCTCCACTTT. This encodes CASAPGNSPLHF.

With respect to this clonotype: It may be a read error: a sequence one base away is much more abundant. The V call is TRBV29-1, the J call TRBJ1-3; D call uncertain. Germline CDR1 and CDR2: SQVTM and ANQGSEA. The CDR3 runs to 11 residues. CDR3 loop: CSVPSGNTTYF. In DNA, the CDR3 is TGCAGCGTTCCCTCTGGAAACACCACATATTTT.

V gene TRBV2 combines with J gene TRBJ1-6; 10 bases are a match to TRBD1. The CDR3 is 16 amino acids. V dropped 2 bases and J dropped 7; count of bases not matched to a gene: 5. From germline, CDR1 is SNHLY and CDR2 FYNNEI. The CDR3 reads CASSELGTGENSPLHF. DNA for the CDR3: TGTGCCAGCAGTGAACTTGGGACAGGGGAAAATTCACCCCTCCACTTT. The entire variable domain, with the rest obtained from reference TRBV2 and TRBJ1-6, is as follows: EPEVTQTPSHQVTQMGQEVILRCVPISNHLYFYWYRQILGQKVEFLVSFYNNEISEKSEIFDDQFSVERPDGSNFTLKIRSTKLEDSAMYFCASSELGTGENSPLHFGNGTRLTVT.

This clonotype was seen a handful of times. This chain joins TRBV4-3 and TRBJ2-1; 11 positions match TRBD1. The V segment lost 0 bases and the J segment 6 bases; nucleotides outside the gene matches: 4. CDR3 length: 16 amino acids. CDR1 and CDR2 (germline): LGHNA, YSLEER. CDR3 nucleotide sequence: TGCGCCAGCAGCCAAGACTGGGGGACAGGGGGCAATGAGCAGTTCTTC. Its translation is CASSQDWGTGGNEQFF.

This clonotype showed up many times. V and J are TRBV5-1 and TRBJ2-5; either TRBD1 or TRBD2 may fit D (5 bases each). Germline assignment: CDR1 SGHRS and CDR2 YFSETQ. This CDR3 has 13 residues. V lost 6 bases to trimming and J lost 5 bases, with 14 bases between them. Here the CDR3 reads CASTSQGAETQYF. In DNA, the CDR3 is TGCGCCAGCACCTCCCAGGGAGCGGAGACCCAGTACTTC.

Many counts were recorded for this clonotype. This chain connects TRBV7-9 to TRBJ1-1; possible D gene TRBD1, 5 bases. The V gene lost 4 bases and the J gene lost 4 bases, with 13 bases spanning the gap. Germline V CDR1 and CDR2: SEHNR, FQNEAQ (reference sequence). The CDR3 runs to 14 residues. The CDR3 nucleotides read TGTGCCAGCAGCTATGAGCTTAGGGGCACTGAAGCTTTCTTT. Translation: CASSYELRGTEAFF.

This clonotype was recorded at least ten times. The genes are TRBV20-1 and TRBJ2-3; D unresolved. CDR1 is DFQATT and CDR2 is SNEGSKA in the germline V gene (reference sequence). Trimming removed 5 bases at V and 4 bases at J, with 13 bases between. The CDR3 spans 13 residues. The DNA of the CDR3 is TGCAGTGCTGCGGTCCTCCAGGCAGATACGCAGTATTTT. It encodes CSAAVLQADTQYF.

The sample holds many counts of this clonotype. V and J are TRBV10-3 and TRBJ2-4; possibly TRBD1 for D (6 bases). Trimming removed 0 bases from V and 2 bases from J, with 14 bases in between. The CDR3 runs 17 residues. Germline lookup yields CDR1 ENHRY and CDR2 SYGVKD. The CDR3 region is CAISESVFQGPKNIQYF. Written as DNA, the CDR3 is TGTGCCATCAGTGAGTCAGTTTTCCAGGGGCCCAAAAACATTCAGTACTTC.

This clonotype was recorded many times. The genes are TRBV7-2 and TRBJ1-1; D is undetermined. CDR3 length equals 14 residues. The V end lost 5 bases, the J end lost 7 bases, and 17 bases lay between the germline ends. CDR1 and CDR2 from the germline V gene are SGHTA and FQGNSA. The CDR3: CASSPLVGYGEAFF. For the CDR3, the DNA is TGTGCCAGCAGCCCATTGGTAGGATACGGTGAAGCTTTCTTT.

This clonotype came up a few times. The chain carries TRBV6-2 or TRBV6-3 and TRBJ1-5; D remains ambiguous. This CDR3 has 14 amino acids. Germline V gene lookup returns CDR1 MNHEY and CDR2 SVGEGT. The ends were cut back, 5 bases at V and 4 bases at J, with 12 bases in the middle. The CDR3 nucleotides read TGTGCCAGCAGTCGGGCCGAGGGAAATCAGCCCCAGCATTTT. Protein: CASSRAEGNQPQHF.

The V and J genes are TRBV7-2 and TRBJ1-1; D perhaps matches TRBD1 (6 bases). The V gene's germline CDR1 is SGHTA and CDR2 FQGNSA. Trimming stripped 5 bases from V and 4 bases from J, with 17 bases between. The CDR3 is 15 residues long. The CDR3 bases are TGTGCCAGCAGCCCCAATGGGGGCTTGGGCACTGAAGCTTTCTTT. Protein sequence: CASSPNGGLGTEAFF.

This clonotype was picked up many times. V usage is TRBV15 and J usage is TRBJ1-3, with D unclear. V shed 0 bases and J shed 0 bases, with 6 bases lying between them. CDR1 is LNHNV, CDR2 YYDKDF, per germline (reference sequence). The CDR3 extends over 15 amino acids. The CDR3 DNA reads TGTGCCACCAGCAGAGACGGTTCCTCTGGAAACACCATATATTTT. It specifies CATSRDGSSGNTIYF.

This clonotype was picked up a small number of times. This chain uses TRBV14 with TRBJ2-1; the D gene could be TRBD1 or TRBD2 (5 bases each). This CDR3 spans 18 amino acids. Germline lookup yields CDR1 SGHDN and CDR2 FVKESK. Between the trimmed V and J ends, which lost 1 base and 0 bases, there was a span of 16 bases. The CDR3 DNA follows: TGTGCCAGCAGCCAAGTACGGGGCGGACGGAGCTCCTACAATGAGCAGTTCTTC. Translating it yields CASSQVRGGRSSYNEQFF.

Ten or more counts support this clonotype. Here the CDR3 DNA reads TGTGCCAGCAGGCCGACAGGGGGCCTCTACAATGAGCAGTTCTTC. Protein product: CASRPTGGLYNEQFF. V is TRBV12-3 or TRBV12-4 and J is TRBJ2-1, with TRBD1 matching over 10 bases. This CDR3 has 15 amino acids. Germline trimming cut 6 bases from V and 3 bases from J; bases unmatched to any gene: 5.

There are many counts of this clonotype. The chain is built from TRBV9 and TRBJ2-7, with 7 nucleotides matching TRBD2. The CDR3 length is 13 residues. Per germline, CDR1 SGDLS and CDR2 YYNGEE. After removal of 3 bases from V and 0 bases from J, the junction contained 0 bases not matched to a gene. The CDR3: CASSGGGSYEQYF. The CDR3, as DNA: TGTGCCAGCAGCGGCGGGGGCTCCTACGAGCAGTACTTC.